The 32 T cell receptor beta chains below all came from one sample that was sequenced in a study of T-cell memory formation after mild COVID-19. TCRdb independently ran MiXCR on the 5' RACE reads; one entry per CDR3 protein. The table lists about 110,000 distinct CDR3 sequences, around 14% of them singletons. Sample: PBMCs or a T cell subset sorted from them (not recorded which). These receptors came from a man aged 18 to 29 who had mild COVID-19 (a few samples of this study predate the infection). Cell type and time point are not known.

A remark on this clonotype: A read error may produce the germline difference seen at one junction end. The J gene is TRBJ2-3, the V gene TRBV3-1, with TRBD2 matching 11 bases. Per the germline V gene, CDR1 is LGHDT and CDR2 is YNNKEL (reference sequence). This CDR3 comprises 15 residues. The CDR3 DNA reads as TGTGCCAGCAGGACTAGCGGGGCCCGCACGGATACGCAGTATTTT. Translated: CASRTSGARTDTQYF.

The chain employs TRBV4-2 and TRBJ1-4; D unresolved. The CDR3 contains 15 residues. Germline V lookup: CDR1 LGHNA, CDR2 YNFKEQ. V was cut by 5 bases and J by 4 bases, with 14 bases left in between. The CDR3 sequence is CASSSHSDLNEKLFF. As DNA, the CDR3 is TGTGCCAGCAGCTCCCACTCGGACCTTAATGAAAAACTGTTTTTT.

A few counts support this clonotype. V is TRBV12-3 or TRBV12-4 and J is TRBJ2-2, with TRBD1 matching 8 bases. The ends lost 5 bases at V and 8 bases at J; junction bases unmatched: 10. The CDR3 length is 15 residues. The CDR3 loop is CASSTGTGRLGELFF. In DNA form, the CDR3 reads TGTGCCAGCAGTACTGGGACAGGCCGCCTTGGGGAGCTGTTTTTT.

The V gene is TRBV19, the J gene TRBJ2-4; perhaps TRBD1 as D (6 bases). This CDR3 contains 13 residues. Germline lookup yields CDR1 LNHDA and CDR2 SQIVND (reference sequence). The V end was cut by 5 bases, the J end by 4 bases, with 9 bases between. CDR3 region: CASSWGQKNIQYF. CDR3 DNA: TGTGCCAGTAGTTGGGGGCAGAAAAACATTCAGTACTTC.

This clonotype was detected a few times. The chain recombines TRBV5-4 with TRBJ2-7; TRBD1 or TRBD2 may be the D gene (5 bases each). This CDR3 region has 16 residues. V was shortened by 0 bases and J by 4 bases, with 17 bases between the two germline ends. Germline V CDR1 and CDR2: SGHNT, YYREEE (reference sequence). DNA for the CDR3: TGTGCCAGCAGCTTGGGAGGGGTCACCCTCCTTTACGAGCAGTACTTC. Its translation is CASSLGGVTLLYEQYF.

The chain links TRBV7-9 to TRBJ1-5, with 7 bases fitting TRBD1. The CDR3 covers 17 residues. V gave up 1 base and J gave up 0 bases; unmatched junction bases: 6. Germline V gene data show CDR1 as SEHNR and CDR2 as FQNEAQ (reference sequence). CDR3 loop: CASSLVTGPYSNQPQHF. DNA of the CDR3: TGTGCCAGCAGCTTAGTGACAGGGCCCTATAGCAATCAGCCCCAGCATTTT.

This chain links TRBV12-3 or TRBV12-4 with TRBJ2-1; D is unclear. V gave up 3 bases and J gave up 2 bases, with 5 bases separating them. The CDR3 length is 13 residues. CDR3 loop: CASSLNTYNEQFF. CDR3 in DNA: TGTGCCAGCAGTTTGAACACCTACAATGAGCAGTTCTTC.

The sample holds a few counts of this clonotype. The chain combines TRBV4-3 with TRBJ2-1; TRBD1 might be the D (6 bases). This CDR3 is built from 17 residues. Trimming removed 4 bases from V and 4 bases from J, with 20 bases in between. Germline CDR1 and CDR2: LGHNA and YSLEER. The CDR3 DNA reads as TGCGCCAGCAGCCGCCTAAGGGGGAGACAGGCATACAATGAGCAGTTCTTC. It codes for CASSRLRGRQAYNEQFF.

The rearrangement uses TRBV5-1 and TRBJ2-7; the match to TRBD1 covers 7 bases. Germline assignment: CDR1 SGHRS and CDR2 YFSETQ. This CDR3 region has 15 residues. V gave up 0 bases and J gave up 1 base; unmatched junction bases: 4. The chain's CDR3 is CASSLVKGASYEQYF. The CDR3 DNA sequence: TGCGCCAGCAGCTTGGTGAAGGGGGCTTCCTACGAGCAGTACTTC.

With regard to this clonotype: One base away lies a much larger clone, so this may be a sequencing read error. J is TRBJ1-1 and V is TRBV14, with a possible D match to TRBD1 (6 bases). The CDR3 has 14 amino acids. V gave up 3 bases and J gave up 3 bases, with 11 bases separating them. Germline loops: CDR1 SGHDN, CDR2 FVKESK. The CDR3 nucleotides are TGTGCCAGCAGCCAGGGGGGGGGGCACACTGAAGCTTTCTTT. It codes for CASSQGGGHTEAFF.

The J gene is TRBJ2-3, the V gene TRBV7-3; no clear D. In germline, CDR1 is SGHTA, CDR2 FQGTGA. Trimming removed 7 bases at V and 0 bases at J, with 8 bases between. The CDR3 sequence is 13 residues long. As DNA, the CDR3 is TGTGCCAGCACTCGACATAGCACAGATACGCAGTATTTT. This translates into CASTRHSTDTQYF.

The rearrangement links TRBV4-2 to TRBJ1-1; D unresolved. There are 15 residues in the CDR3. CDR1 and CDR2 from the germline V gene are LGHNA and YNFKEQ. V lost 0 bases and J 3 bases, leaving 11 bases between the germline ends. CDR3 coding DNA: TGTGCCAGCAGCCAAGAACTGGGTTGGGACACTGAAGCTTTCTTT. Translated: CASSQELGWDTEAFF.

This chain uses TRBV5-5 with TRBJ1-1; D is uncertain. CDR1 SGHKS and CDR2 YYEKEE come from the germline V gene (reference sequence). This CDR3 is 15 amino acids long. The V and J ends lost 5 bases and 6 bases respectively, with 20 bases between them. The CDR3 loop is CASRTEAPKRPEAFF. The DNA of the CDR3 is TGTGCCAGCAGAACTGAGGCCCCCAAGCGCCCTGAAGCTTTCTTT.

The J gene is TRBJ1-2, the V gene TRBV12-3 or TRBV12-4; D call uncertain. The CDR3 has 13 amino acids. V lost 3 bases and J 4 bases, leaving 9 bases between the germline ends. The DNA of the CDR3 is TGTGCCAGCAGTTTGCCTGGAAGCTATGGCTACACCTTC. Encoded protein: CASSLPGSYGYTF.

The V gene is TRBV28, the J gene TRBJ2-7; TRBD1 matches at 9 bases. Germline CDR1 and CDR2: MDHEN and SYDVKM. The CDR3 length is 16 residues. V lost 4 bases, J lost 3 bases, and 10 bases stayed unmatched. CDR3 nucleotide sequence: TGTGCCAGCAGTTCGCTTAGGGACAGGGCTCGCTACGAGCAGTACGTC. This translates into CASSSLRDRARYEQYV.

CDR3 in amino acids: CASSQDKGLDEQFF. CDR3 DNA: TGTGCCAGCAGCCAAGACAAAGGTTTAGATGAGCAGTTCTTC. V is TRBV3-1 and J is TRBJ2-1, with no clear D. V lost 0 bases and J 8 bases, leaving 11 bases between the germline ends. The CDR3 is 14 residues long. CDR1 is LGHDT and CDR2 is YNNKEL in the germline V gene (reference sequence).

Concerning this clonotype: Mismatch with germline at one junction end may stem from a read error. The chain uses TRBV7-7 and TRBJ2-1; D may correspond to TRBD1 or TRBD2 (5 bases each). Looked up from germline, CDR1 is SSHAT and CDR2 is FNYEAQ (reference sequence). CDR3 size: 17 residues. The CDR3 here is CASSPGRLIRAYNEQFF. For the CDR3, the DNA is TGTGCTAGCAGCCCGGGACGGCTAATCCGGGCCTACAATGAGCAGTTCTTC.

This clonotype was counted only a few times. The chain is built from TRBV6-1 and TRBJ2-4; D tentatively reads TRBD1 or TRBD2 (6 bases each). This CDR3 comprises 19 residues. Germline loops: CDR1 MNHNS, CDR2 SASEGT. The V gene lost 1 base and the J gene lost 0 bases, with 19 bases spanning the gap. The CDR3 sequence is CASSEGGGKGPLAKNIQYF. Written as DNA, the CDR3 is TGTGCCAGCAGTGAAGGAGGGGGGAAAGGGCCTCTAGCCAAAAACATTCAGTACTTC.

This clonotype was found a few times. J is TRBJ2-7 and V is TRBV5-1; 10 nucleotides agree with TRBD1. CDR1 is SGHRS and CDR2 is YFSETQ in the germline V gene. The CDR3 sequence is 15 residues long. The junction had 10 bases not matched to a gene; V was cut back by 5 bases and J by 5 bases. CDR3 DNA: TGCGCCAGCAGGCCGACCGGACAGGGGGTAGACGAGCAGTACTTC. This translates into CASRPTGQGVDEQYF. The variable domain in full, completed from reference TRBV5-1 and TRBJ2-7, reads KAGVTQTPRYLIKTRGQQVTLSCSPISGHRSVSWYQQTPGQGLQFLFEYFSETQRNKGNFPGRFSGRQFSNSRSEMNVSTLELGDSALYLCASRPTGQGVDEQYFGPGTRLTVT.

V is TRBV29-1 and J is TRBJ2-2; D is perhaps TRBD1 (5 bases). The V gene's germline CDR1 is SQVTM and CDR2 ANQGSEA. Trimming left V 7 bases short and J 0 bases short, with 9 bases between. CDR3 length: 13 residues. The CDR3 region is CSGTQANTGELFF. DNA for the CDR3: TGCAGCGGTACACAGGCGAACACCGGGGAGCTGTTTTTT.

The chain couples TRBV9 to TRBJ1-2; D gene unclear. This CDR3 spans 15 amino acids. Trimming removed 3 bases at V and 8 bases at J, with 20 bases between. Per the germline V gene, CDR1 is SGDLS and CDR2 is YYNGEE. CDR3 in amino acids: CASSGALTSKEGYTF. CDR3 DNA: TGTGCCAGCAGCGGCGCCCTGACATCCAAGGAAGGCTACACCTTC.

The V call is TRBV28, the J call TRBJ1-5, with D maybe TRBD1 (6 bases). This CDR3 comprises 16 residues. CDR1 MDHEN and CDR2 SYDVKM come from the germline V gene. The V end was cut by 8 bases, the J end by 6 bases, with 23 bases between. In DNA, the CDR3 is TGTGCCAGCCTTGGGGGGGAGATACAGGGTAGTCAGCCCCAGCATTTT. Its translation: CASLGGEIQGSQPQHF.

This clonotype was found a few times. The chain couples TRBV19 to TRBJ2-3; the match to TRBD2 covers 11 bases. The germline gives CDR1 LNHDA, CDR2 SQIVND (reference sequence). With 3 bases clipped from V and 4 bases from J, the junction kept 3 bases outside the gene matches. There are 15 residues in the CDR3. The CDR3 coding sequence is TGTGCCAGTAGTATGGGACTAGCGGACCCAGATACGCAGTATTTT. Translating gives CASSMGLADPDTQYF. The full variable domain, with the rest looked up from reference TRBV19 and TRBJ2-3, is DGGITQSPKYLFRKEGQNVTLSCEQNLNHDAMYWYRQDPGQGLRLIYYSQIVNDFQKGDIAEGYSVSREKKESFPLTVTSAQKNPTAFYLCASSMGLADPDTQYFGPGTRLTVL.

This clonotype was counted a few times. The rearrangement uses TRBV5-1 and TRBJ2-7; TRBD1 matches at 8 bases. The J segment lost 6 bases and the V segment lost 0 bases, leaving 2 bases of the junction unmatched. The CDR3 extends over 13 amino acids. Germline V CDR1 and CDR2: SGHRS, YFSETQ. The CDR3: CASSLDQGAEQYF. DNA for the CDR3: TGCGCCAGCAGCTTGGATCAGGGGGCCGAGCAGTACTTC.

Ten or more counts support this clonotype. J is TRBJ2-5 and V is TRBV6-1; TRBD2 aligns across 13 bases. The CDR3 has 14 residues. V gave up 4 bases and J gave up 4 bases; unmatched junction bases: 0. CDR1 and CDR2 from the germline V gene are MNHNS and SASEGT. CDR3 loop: CASSGLAGGETQYF. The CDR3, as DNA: TGTGCCAGCAGTGGACTAGCGGGGGGAGAGACCCAGTACTTC.

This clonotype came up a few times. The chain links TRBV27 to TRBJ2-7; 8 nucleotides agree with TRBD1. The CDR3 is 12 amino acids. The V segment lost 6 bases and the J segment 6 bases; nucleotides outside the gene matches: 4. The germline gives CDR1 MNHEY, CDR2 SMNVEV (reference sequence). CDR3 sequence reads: CASSLQGAEQYF. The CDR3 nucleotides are TGTGCCAGCAGCTTGCAGGGGGCCGAGCAGTACTTC.

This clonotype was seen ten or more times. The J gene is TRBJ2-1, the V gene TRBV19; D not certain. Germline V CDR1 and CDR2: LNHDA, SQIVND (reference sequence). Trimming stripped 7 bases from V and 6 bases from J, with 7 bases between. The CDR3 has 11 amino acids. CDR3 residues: CASTVGNEQFF. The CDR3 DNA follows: TGTGCCAGTACCGTGGGCAATGAGCAGTTCTTC.

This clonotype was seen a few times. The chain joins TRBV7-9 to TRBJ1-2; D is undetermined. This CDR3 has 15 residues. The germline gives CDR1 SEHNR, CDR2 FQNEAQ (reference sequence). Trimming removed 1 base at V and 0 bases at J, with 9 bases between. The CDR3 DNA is TGTGCCAGCAGCTTAGGGACGGGCACTAACTATGGCTACACCTTC. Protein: CASSLGTGTNYGYTF.

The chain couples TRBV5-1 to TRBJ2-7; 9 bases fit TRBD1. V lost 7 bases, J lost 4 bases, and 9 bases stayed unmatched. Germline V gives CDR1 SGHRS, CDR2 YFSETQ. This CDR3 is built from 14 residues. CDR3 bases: TGCGCCAGCCGTACCGGGACAGGGACGTACGAGCAGTACTTC. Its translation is CASRTGTGTYEQYF.

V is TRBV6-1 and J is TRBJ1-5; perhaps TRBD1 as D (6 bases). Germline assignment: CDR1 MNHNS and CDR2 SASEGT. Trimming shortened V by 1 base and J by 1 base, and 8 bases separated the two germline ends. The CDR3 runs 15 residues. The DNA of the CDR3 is TGTGCCAGCAGTGAAGAGGGGGGGAGCAATCAGCCCCAGCATTTT. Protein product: CASSEEGGSNQPQHF.

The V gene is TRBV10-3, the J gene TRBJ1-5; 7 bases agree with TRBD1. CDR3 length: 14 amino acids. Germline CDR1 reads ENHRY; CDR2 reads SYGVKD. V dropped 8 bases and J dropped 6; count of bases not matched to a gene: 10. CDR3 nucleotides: TGTGCCATCCGGGCAGGGGGTTTGGGTCAGCCCCAGCATTTT. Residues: CAIRAGGLGQPQHF.

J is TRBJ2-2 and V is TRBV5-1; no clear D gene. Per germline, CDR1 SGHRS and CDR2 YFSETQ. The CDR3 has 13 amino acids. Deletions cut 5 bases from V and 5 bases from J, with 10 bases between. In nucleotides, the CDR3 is TGCGCCAGCAGTTATGCAGGAACCGGGGAGCTGTTTTTT. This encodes CASSYAGTGELFF.